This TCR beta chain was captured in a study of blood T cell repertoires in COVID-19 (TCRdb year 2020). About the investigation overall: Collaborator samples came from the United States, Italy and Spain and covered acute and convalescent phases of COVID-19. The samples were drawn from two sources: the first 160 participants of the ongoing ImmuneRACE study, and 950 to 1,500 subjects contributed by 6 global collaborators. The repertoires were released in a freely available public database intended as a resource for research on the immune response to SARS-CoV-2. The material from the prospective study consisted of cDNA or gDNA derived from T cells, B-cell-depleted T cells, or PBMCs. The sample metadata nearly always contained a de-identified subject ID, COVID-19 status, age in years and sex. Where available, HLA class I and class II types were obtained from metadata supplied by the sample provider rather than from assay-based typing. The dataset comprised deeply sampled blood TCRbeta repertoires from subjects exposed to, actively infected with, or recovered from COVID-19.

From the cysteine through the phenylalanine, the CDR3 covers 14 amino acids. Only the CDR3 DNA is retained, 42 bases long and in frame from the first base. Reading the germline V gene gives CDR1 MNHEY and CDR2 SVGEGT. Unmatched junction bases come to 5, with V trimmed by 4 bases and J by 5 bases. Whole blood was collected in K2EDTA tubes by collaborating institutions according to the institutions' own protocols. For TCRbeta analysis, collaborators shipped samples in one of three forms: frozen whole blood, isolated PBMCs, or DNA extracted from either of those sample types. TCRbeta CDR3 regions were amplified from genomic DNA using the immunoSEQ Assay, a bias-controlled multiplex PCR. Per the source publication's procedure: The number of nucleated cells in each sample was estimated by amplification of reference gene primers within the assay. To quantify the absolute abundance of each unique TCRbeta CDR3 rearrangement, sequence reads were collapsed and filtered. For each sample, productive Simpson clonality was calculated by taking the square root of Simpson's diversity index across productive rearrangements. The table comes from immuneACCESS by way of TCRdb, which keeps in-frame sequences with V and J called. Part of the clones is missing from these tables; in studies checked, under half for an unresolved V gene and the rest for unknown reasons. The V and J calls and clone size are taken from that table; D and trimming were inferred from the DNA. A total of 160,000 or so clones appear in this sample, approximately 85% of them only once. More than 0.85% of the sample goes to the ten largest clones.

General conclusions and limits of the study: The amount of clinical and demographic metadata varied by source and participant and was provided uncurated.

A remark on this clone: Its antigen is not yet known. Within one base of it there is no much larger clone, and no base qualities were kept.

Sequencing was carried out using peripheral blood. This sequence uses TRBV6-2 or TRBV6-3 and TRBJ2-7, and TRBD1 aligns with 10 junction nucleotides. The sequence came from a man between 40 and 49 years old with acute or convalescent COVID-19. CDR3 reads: CASSSDRGLDEQYF. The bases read TGTGCCAGCAGTTCCGACAGGGGGCTAGACGAGCAGTACTTC.